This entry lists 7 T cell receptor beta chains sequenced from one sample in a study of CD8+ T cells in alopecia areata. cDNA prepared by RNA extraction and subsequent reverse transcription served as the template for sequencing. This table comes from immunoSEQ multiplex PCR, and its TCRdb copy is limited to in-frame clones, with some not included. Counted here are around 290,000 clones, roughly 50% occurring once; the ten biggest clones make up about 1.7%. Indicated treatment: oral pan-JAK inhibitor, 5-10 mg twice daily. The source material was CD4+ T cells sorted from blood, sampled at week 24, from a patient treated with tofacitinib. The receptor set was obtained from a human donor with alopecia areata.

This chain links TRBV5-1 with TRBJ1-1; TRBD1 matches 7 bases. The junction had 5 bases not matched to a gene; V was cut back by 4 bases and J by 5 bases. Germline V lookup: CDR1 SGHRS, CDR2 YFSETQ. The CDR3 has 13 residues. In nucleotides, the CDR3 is TGCGCCAGCAGCACCGCAGGGGGGACTGAAGCTTTCTTT. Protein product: CASSTAGGTEAFF.

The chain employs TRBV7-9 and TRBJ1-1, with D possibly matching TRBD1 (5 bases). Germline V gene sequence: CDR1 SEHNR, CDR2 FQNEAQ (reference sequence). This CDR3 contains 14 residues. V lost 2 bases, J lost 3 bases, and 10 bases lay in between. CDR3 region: CASSLLGAYTEAFF. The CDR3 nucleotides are TGTGCCAGCAGCTTACTCGGGGCCTACACTGAAGCTTTCTTT.

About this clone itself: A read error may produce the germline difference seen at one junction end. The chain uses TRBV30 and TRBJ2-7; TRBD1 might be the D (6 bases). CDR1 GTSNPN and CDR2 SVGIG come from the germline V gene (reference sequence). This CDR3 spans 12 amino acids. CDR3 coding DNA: TGTGCCTGGACCTCTTTGCCGGGACAACTATTCTTC. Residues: CAWTSLPGQLFF.

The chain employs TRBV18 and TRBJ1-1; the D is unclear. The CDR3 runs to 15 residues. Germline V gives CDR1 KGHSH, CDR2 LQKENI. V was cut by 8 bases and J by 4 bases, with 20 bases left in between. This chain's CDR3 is CASRLAEEGGTEAFF. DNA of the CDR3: TGTGCCAGCCGACTGGCGGAGGAGGGAGGCACTGAAGCTTTCTTT.

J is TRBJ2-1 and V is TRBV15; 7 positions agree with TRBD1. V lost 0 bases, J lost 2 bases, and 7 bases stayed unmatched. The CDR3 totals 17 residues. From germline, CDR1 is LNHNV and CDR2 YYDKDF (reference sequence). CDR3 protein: CATSRDLWDRTYNEQFF. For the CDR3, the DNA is TGTGCCACCAGCAGAGATCTGTGGGACAGAACCTACAATGAGCAGTTCTTC.

The CDR3 DNA sequence: TGTGCCAGTAGTATTACCCCAGGGTCCGGGAGGAACACTGAAGCTTTCTTT. It encodes CASSITPGSGRNTEAFF. The V gene is TRBV19, the J gene TRBJ1-1; possibly TRBD1 for D (5 bases). This CDR3 contains 17 residues. The germline V and J ends were trimmed by 3 bases and 1 base, with 18 bases remaining between them. The germline CDR1 and CDR2 sequences are LNHDA and SQIVND (reference sequence).

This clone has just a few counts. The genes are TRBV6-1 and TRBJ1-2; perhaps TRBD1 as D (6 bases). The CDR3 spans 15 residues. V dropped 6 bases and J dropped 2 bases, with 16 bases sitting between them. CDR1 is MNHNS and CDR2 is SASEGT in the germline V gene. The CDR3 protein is CASSPRDTSNYGYTF. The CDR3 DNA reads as TGTGCCAGCAGCCCCCGGGACACCAGCAACTATGGCTACACCTTC.